Each of the 21 T cell receptor beta chains below was sequenced from the same sample in a study of cytotoxic CD8 clonotypes in ibrutinib-treated CLL. Repertoires were generated with immunoSEQ multiplex PCR, while TCRdb's copy carries only in-frame clones and drops some. The sample lists about 160,000 clones, about 88% occurring once. The sequencing used PBMCs, collected at disease progression, from a patient treated with ibrutinib. All receptors come from a human donor with chronic lymphocytic leukemia.

The V and J genes are TRBV9 and TRBJ1-1; tentatively, D is TRBD1 (6 bases). The germline V and J ends were trimmed by 0 bases and 1 base, with 16 bases remaining between them. This CDR3 is built from 17 residues. Looked up from germline, CDR1 is SGDLS and CDR2 is YYNGEE. CDR3 bases: TGTGCCAGCAGCGTAGATCGGGGGGCGGATACGAACACTGAAGCTTTCTTT. It specifies CASSVDRGADTNTEAFF.

Only a few counts were recorded for this clone. The V call is TRBV28, the J call TRBJ1-2, with D tentatively TRBD1 (6 bases). V gave up 5 bases and J gave up 0 bases, with 13 bases separating them. Germline V CDR1 and CDR2: MDHEN, SYDVKM. The CDR3 totals 15 residues. CDR3 sequence reads: CASSGQFTSNYGYTF. The CDR3 DNA follows: TGTGCCAGCAGTGGACAGTTTACCTCTAACTATGGCTACACCTTC.

Only a few counts were recorded for this clone. J is TRBJ1-4 and V is TRBV27; possible D gene TRBD1, 5 bases. The CDR3 contains 15 residues. Per germline, CDR1 MNHEY and CDR2 SMNVEV (reference sequence). Deletions cut 5 bases from V and 8 bases from J, with 18 bases between. CDR3 in DNA: TGTGCCAGCAGTCCGAGGGACCGATCGGGGGAAAAACTGTTTTTT. This codes for CASSPRDRSGEKLFF.

The genes are TRBV5-6 and TRBJ2-7, with D uncertain. Germline lookup yields CDR1 SGHDT and CDR2 YYEEEE. The CDR3 contains 15 residues. V gave up 0 bases and J gave up 5 bases, with 15 bases separating them. CDR3 nucleotides: TGTGCCAGCAGCTTGGGGCAGGCTCGATTTAACGAGCAGTACTTC. It is translated as CASSLGQARFNEQYF.

The J gene is TRBJ1-4, the V gene TRBV6-5; TRBD1 aligns across 9 bases. This CDR3 is 15 amino acids long. Germline values: CDR1 MNHEY, CDR2 SVGAGI. J gave up 8 bases and V 7 bases, and 11 bases lay outside the gene matches. The CDR3 loop reads CASNHPGQGKEKLFF. CDR3 DNA: TGTGCCAGCAACCACCCCGGACAGGGGAAGGAAAAACTGTTTTTT.

The CDR3 DNA reads TGCGCCAGCAGCCAAGTACTTGAGCGGATATACAATGAGCAGTTCTTC. Translated, it gives CASSQVLERIYNEQFF. This chain uses TRBV4-1 with TRBJ2-1; possibly TRBD2 for D (5 bases). Germline V lookup: CDR1 MGHRA, CDR2 YSYEKL. The CDR3 totals 16 residues. Trimming cost V 1 base and J 4 bases, with 14 bases left between them.

The chain carries TRBV5-1 and TRBJ2-7; a possible D gene is TRBD1 (5 bases). With 2 bases removed from V and 7 bases from J, the gap between germline ends came to 10 bases. Germline V gene data show CDR1 as SGHRS and CDR2 as YFSETQ. The CDR3 runs to 12 residues. For the CDR3, the DNA is TGCGCCAGCAGCTTAGGGGAAGGGGAGCAGTACTTC. Translation: CASSLGEGEQYF.

The gene calls are TRBV5-4 and TRBJ2-2; tentative D call: TRBD2 (5 bases). The CDR3 extends over 17 amino acids. The germline V and J ends were trimmed by 0 bases and 0 bases, with 12 bases remaining between them. Per germline, CDR1 SGHNT and CDR2 YYREEE (reference sequence). The CDR3 sequence is CASSLARERANTGELFF. In nucleotides, the CDR3 is TGTGCCAGCAGCTTGGCCCGTGAGAGGGCGAACACCGGGGAGCTGTTTTTT.

The chain joins TRBV5-1 to TRBJ2-3, with D perhaps matching TRBD2 (6 bases). The CDR3 runs 21 residues. The germline V gene has CDR1 SGHRS and CDR2 YFSETQ. With 7 bases removed from V and 3 bases from J, the gap between germline ends came to 36 bases. The CDR3 coding sequence is TGCGCCAGCGCAACCACGGACCTGGTGTTCGGGGGAGATCTTGGGACAGATACGCAGTATTTT. Its protein is CASATTDLVFGGDLGTDTQYF. Complete variable domain (other parts from reference TRBV5-1 and TRBJ2-3): KAGVTQTPRYLIKTRGQQVTLSCSPISGHRSVSWYQQTPGQGLQFLFEYFSETQRNKGNFPGRFSGRQFSNSRSEMNVSTLELGDSALYLCASATTDLVFGGDLGTDTQYFGPGTRLTVL.

The gene calls are TRBV6-5 and TRBJ2-7; the match to TRBD2 covers 9 bases. The V gene end was trimmed by 2 bases and the J gene end by 3 bases; junction bases not matched to a gene: 2. This CDR3 is 14 amino acids long. Germline V lookup: CDR1 MNHEY, CDR2 SVGAGI. The CDR3 DNA reads as TGTGCCAGCAGTTACGAAGCGGGAGGCTACGAGCAGTACTTC. Protein sequence: CASSYEAGGYEQYF.

This chain uses TRBV28 with TRBJ2-7, with 11 bases matching TRBD2. Looked up from germline, CDR1 is MDHEN and CDR2 is SYDVKM. The CDR3 consists of 15 residues. V was pared by 6 bases and J by 1 base, with 5 bases of the junction left unmatched. DNA for the CDR3: TGTGCCAGCAGCTTTAGCGGGAGGGCTTCCTACGAGCAGTACTTC. Its protein is CASSFSGRASYEQYF.

V gene TRBV18 combines with J gene TRBJ2-4, with D perhaps TRBD1 (6 bases). CDR3 length: 15 residues. CDR1 and CDR2 from the germline V gene are KGHSH and LQKENI. Trimming pared 2 bases from V and 2 bases from J, leaving 10 bases between. In nucleotides, the CDR3 is TGTGCCAGCTCACCAGAGACAGGACCCAAAAACATTCAGTACTTC. Translated, it gives CASSPETGPKNIQYF. Complete variable domain (other parts from reference TRBV18 and TRBJ2-4): NAGVMQNPRHLVRRRGQEARLRCSPMKGHSHVYWYRQLPEEGLKFMVYLQKENIIDESGMPKERFSAEFPKEGPSILRIQQVVRGDSAAYFCASSPETGPKNIQYFGAGTRLSVL.

This chain joins TRBV11-3 and TRBJ2-1, with no clear D. From germline, CDR1 is SGHNT and CDR2 YENEEA. V was shortened by 5 bases and J by 8 bases, with 13 bases between the two germline ends. The CDR3 has 13 amino acids. The CDR3 here is CASSPDATHEQFF. The CDR3 nucleotides read TGTGCCAGCAGCCCAGATGCTACGCATGAGCAGTTCTTC.

V and J are TRBV4-1 and TRBJ1-2; TRBD1 aligns across 8 bases. J was trimmed by 3 bases and V by 0 bases; bases with no gene match: 9. The CDR3 consists of 17 residues. Germline assignment: CDR1 MGHRA and CDR2 YSYEKL. The CDR3 DNA sequence: TGCGCCAGCAGCCAAGACCCGGGACAGGAAATTGACTATGGCTACACCTTC. It yields the protein CASSQDPGQEIDYGYTF.

V is TRBV29-1 and J is TRBJ2-7; 10 bases are shared with TRBD2. Losses at the gene ends were 3 bases for V and 0 bases for J; bases not matched to a gene: 8. CDR3 length: 16 residues. The V gene's germline CDR1 is SQVTM and CDR2 ANQGSEA. CDR3 coding DNA: TGCAGCGTTGATATTAGCGGGAGGACCAGCTCCTACGAGCAGTACTTC. Its protein is CSVDISGRTSSYEQYF.

The rearrangement links TRBV6-6 to TRBJ1-1; 8 bases agree with TRBD1. The junction had 5 bases not matched to a gene; V was cut back by 2 bases and J by 9 bases. The V gene's germline CDR1 is MNHNY and CDR2 SVGAGI (reference sequence). This CDR3 has 13 residues. The CDR3 DNA sequence: TGTGCCAGCAGTTACCAGGACAGGGAGAAAGCTTTCTTT. Translation gives CASSYQDREKAFF.

The chain couples TRBV28 to TRBJ1-3, with no clear D. This CDR3 region has 18 residues. Per the germline V gene, CDR1 is MDHEN and CDR2 is SYDVKM. V dropped 5 bases and J dropped 0 bases, with 20 bases sitting between them. In DNA form, the CDR3 reads TGTGCCAGCAGTACCCAACGGGCCGAACTTTACTCTGGAAACACCATATATTTT. This encodes CASSTQRAELYSGNTIYF.

The V gene is TRBV4-1, the J gene TRBJ2-7; D unresolved. The CDR3 runs to 11 residues. The V gene's germline CDR1 is MGHRA and CDR2 YSYEKL. Trimming cost V 5 bases and J 3 bases, with 5 bases left between them. The CDR3 region has the DNA TGCGCCAGCAGCAACGGCTACGAGCAGTACTTC. Amino acid sequence: CASSNGYEQYF.

The rearrangement uses TRBV27 and TRBJ2-7; no reliable D call. This CDR3 comprises 13 residues. The germline gives CDR1 MNHEY, CDR2 SMNVEV (reference sequence). The V end was cut by 2 bases, the J end by 6 bases, with 11 bases between. CDR3 residues: CASSLDIGFEQYF. Here the CDR3 DNA reads TGTGCCAGCAGTTTAGATATAGGGTTCGAGCAGTACTTC.

V is TRBV5-6 and J is TRBJ1-1; D remains unclear. V was shortened by 2 bases and J by 1 base, with 9 bases between the two germline ends. CDR1 and CDR2 from the germline V gene are SGHDT and YYEEEE. The CDR3 is 14 amino acids. The CDR3 sequence is CASSFGRKNTEAFF. The CDR3 bases are TGTGCCAGCAGCTTCGGGCGGAAGAACACTGAAGCTTTCTTT.

This clone is labeled medium-sized. The chain links TRBV5-6 to TRBJ2-7, with TRBD2 identical over 7 bases. The CDR3 extends over 15 amino acids. The V gene end was trimmed by 0 bases and the J gene end by 1 base; junction bases not matched to a gene: 4. Looked up from germline, CDR1 is SGHDT and CDR2 is YYEEEE. The CDR3 coding sequence is TGTGCCAGCAGCTTGGACCCTAGCGGTTCCTACGAGCAGTACTTC. Amino acids: CASSLDPSGSYEQYF.